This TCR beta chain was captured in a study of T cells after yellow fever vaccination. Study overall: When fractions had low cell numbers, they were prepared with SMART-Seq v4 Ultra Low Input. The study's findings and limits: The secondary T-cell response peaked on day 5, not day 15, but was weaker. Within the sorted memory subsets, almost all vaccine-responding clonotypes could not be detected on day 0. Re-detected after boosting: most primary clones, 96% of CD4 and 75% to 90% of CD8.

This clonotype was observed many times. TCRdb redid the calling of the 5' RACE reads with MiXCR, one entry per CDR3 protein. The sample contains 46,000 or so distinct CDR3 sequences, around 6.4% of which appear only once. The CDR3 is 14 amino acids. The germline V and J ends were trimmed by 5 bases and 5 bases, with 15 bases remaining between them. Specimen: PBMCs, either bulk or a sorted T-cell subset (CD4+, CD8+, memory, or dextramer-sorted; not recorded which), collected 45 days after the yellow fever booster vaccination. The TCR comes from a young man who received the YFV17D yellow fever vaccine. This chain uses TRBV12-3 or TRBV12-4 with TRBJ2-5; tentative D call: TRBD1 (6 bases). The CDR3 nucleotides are TGTGCCAGCAGTGCGACACATGGGGGCGAGACCCAGTACTTC. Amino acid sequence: CASSATHGGETQYF.